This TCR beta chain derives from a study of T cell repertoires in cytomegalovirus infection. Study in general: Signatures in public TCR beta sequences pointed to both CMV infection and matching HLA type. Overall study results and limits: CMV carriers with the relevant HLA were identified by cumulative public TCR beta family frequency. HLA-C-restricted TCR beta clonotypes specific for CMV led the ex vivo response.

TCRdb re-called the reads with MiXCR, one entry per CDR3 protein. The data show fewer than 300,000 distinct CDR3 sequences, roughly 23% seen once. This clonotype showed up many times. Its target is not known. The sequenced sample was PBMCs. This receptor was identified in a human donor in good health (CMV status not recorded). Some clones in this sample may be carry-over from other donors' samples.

The CDR3 bases are TGTGCCAGCAGCTTTAGCGGGAGGTTCTACAATGAGCAGTTCTTC. This encodes CASSFSGRFYNEQFF. V gene TRBV7-6 combines with J gene TRBJ2-1; 10 bases are a match to TRBD2. J lost 3 bases, V lost 3 bases, and 2 bases had no gene match. This CDR3 has 15 amino acids. Germline CDR1 is SGHVS and CDR2 is FNYEAQ.